Reported below is one TCR beta chain. The CDR3 is made up of 13 amino acids. V shed 2 bases and J shed 7 bases, with 9 bases lying between them. The germline CDR1 and CDR2 sequences are MDHEN and SYDVKM. In the original analysis: Reference gene primer amplification gave nucleated cell count estimates. TCRdb's table, derived via immunoSEQ multiplex PCR, lists solely in-frame clones and lacks some. D and trimming come from the DNA, and the V and J calls and clone size come from that table. The profile covers around 230,000 clones, with just under 90% appearing a single time and approximately 4.3% taken by the ten largest. The sample is drawn from a study of blood T cell repertoires in COVID-19. At the level of the study: Samples came from the United States, Italy and Spain, spanning acute and convalescent COVID-19.

In terms of age and location, participants ranged from roughly 18 to 90 years and lived in about two dozen US areas. Categorization into cohorts depended on clinical history that participants reported. This TCR was recovered from a woman aged 25 to 39 with acute COVID-19. Sequencing was carried out using PBMCs or T cells enriched from blood (not recorded which). The chain joins TRBV28 to TRBJ1-5; D remains ambiguous. DNA for the CDR3: TGTGCCAGCAGTTTAGGTGTGAGCCAGCCCCAGCATTTT. As protein: CASSLGVSQPQHF.